The 17 T cell receptor beta chains below were found in one sample sequenced in a study of Ad26.COV2.S vaccination and SARS-CoV-2 variants. This sample's treatment: some 20 received Ad26.COV2.S at low or high dose, single or two shots; 5 received placebo; per-sample allocation not given. Sampling was performed 63 days after the first vaccine or placebo injection. The repertoire was sequenced with immunoSEQ multiplex PCR; TCRdb's copy has only in-frame clones and lacks some. This table holds over 400,000 clones, around 92% found once. The specimen comprised peripheral blood, sampled in a trial of Ad26.COV2.S vaccine versus placebo. The receptors here all came from a person aged 18-60 years who received the Ad26.COV2.S COVID-19 vaccine or a placebo.

This clone was detected only once. The chain is built from TRBV27 and TRBJ2-3; 7 nucleotides agree with TRBD1. After removal of 4 bases from V and 2 bases from J, the junction contained 12 bases not matched to a gene. This CDR3 spans 17 amino acids. The germline CDR1 and CDR2 sequences are MNHEY and SMNVEV (reference sequence). The CDR3 nucleotides read TGTGCCAGCAGTTCGATCCAGGGGGTACTCTTCACAGATACGCAGTATTTT. Translating it yields CASSSIQGVLFTDTQYF.

This clone was detected a few times. The V and J genes are TRBV27 and TRBJ2-1, with D tentatively TRBD1 or TRBD2 (7 bases each). Trimming removed 2 bases from V and 4 bases from J, with 12 bases in between. Germline loops: CDR1 MNHEY, CDR2 SMNVEV (reference sequence). The CDR3 totals 15 residues. The CDR3 region has the DNA TGTGCCAGCAGTTTAGTCCAGGGGGGGTACAATGAGCAGTTCTTC. It yields the protein CASSLVQGGYNEQFF.

This clone has just a few counts. The chain has TRBV18 and TRBJ1-3; 9 bases fit TRBD1. Germline assignment: CDR1 KGHSH and CDR2 LQKENI. CDR3 length equals 15 residues. The ends lost 3 bases at V and 5 bases at J; junction bases unmatched: 5. The CDR3 here is CASSPGQGVRNTIYF. CDR3 nucleotides: TGTGCCAGCTCACCGGGACAGGGAGTTAGAAACACCATATATTTT.

J is TRBJ2-2 and V is TRBV5-1, with D possibly being TRBD2 (7 bases). Germline V gene sequence: CDR1 SGHRS, CDR2 YFSETQ. The CDR3 sequence is 15 residues long. Trimming removed 4 bases at V and 6 bases at J, with 16 bases between. The CDR3 coding sequence is TGCGCCAGCAGCGCCGTTGTCGGGGGGCCCGGGGAGCTGTTTTTT. Translation: CASSAVVGGPGELFF.

The rearrangement links TRBV5-8 to TRBJ1-5; possible D gene TRBD1, 6 bases. Germline V gives CDR1 SGHTS, CDR2 YDEGEE. The CDR3 sequence is 15 residues long. V lost 3 bases, J lost 7 bases, and 17 bases lay in between. CDR3 nucleotides: TGTGCCAGCAGCTCGGGGGGGTCCAGGGGCCAGCCCCAGCATTTT. It yields the protein CASSSGGSRGQPQHF.

The chain employs TRBV5-1 and TRBJ2-1; 8 nucleotides align to TRBD2. The CDR3 length is 14 residues. The V and J ends lost 4 bases and 13 bases, in that order; junction bases with no gene match: 13. In germline, CDR1 is SGHRS, CDR2 YFSETQ. The CDR3 protein is CASSAAGGTPGQFF. The CDR3, as DNA: TGCGCCAGCAGCGCCGCGGGGGGAACCCCCGGACAGTTCTTC.

J is TRBJ2-2 and V is TRBV4-2; unclear D gene. V lost 8 bases and J 6 bases, leaving 7 bases between the germline ends. CDR1 and CDR2 (germline): LGHNA, YNFKEQ. The CDR3 totals 11 residues. The CDR3 region is CASGVAGELFF. The DNA for the CDR3 is TGTGCCAGCGGGGTAGCCGGGGAGCTGTTTTTT.

The chain links TRBV9 to TRBJ1-1, with 7 bases aligning to TRBD1. The CDR3 consists of 13 residues. CDR1 and CDR2 from the germline V gene are SGDLS and YYNGEE. J was trimmed by 6 bases and V by 4 bases; bases with no gene match: 6. The CDR3 nucleotides are TGTGCCAGCAGCACGTACACAGGGGCTGAAGCTTTCTTT. Translation: CASSTYTGAEAFF.

The genes are TRBV6-4 and TRBJ2-1; 10 bases are shared with TRBD1. In germline, CDR1 is MRHNA, CDR2 SNTAGT. J lost 12 bases, V lost 6 bases, and 8 bases had no gene match. The CDR3 has 13 amino acids. CDR3 amino acids: CASRNRDRGRQFF. CDR3 nucleotide sequence: TGTGCCAGCAGAAACCGGGACAGGGGTAGGCAGTTCTTC.

This chain uses TRBV5-6 with TRBJ2-5; 7 nucleotides match TRBD1. The germline V gene encodes CDR1 SGHDT and CDR2 YYEEEE. CDR3 length: 16 amino acids. The V and J ends lost 2 bases and 2 bases, in that order; junction bases with no gene match: 9. For the CDR3, the DNA is TGTGCCAGCAGCTTAGTACCGGGACAGAGTCAAGAGACCCAGTACTTC. Translating gives CASSLVPGQSQETQYF. Looking up the rest from reference TRBV5-6 and TRBJ2-5 gives the full variable domain: DAGVTQSPTHLIKTRGQQVTLRCSPKSGHDTVSWYQQALGQGPQFIFQYYEEEERQRGNFPDRFSGHQFPNYSSELNVNALLLGDSALYLCASSLVPGQSQETQYFGPGTRLLVL.

The gene calls are TRBV27 and TRBJ2-7, with 9 bases that match TRBD1. The CDR3 consists of 14 residues. J was trimmed by 2 bases and V by 4 bases; bases with no gene match: 3. Germline V gene data show CDR1 as MNHEY and CDR2 as SMNVEV (reference sequence). The CDR3 region is CASSWGTGTYEQYF. The CDR3 DNA reads as TGTGCCAGCAGTTGGGGGACAGGGACCTACGAGCAGTACTTC.

This chain links TRBV19 with TRBJ2-5; 8 bases agree with TRBD1. Germline V CDR1 and CDR2: LNHDA, SQIVND (reference sequence). CDR3 size: 16 residues. J was trimmed by 4 bases and V by 4 bases; bases with no gene match: 11. CDR3 nucleotides: TGTGCCAGTAGTACCTGGACAGGGAAGGAAGGAGAGACCCAGTACTTC. It is translated as CASSTWTGKEGETQYF.

The chain has TRBV18 and TRBJ2-7, with 9 bases identical to TRBD1. Germline CDR1 KGHSH, CDR2 LQKENI. Trimming at V came to 1 base and at J to 6 bases, leaving 4 bases not matched to a gene. The CDR3 totals 14 residues. This chain's CDR3 is CASSPRTGASEQYF. In DNA form, the CDR3 reads TGTGCCAGCTCACCACGGACAGGGGCTAGCGAGCAGTACTTC.

The chain links TRBV27 to TRBJ1-4; D is uncertain. Germline lookup yields CDR1 MNHEY and CDR2 SMNVEV (reference sequence). CDR3 length equals 13 residues. Trimming removed 3 bases from V and 5 bases from J, with 7 bases in between. DNA for the CDR3: TGTGCCAGCAGTTTCCTCGGCAATGAAAAACTGTTTTTT. This gives the protein CASSFLGNEKLFF.

This chain uses TRBV5-1 with TRBJ1-2, with D perhaps matching TRBD1 (5 bases). The V gene's germline CDR1 is SGHRS and CDR2 YFSETQ. Deletions cut 0 bases from V and 4 bases from J, with 10 bases between. This CDR3 is 14 amino acids long. CDR3 DNA sequence: TGCGCCAGCAGCTTGGGAGGGGTTTTCTATGGCTACACCTTC. The encoded protein is CASSLGGVFYGYTF. Full variable domain (missing parts from reference TRBV5-1 and TRBJ1-2): KAGVTQTPRYLIKTRGQQVTLSCSPISGHRSVSWYQQTPGQGLQFLFEYFSETQRNKGNFPGRFSGRQFSNSRSEMNVSTLELGDSALYLCASSLGGVFYGYTFGSGTRLTVV.

The chain combines TRBV6-7 with TRBJ1-1; D possibly corresponds to TRBD1 (6 bases). TRBV6-7 is placed among ORFs of uncertain function. CDR3 length: 12 amino acids. Trimming took off 6 bases at V and 11 bases at J, with 16 bases between the two ends. The CDR3 region is CASRPTGFGAFF. CDR3 in DNA: TGTGCCAGCAGGCCTACAGGGTTTGGGGCTTTCTTT.

The chain employs TRBV5-6 and TRBJ1-2; D call uncertain. Germline V gene data show CDR1 as SGHDT and CDR2 as YYEEEE. V dropped 0 bases and J dropped 2 bases, with 8 bases sitting between them. The CDR3 runs to 14 residues. The CDR3 bases are TGTGCCAGCAGCTTGGGGGAACCCAACTATGGCTACACCTTC. It translates to CASSLGEPNYGYTF.